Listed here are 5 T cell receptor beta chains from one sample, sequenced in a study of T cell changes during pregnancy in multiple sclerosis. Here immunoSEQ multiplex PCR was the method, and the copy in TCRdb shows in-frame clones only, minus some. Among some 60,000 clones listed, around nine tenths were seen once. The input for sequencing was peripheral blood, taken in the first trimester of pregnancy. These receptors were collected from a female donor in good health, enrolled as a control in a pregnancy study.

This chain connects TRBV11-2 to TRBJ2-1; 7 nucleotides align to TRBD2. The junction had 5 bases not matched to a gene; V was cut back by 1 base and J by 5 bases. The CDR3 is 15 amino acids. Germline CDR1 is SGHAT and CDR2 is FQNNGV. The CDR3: CASSLASGTNNEQFF. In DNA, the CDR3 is TGTGCCAGCAGCTTAGCGAGCGGGACGAACAATGAGCAGTTCTTC.

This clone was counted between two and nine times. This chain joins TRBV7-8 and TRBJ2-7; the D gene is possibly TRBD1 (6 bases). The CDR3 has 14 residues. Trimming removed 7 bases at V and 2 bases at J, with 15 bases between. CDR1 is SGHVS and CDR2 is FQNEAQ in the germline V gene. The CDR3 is CASKSNRATYEQYF. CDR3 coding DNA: TGTGCCAGCAAAAGTAACAGGGCCACCTACGAGCAGTACTTC.

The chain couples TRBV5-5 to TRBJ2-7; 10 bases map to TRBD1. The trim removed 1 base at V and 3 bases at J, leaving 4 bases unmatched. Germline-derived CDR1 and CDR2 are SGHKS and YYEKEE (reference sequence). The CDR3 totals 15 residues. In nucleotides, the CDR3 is TGTGCCAGCAGCTTGTTAGGGACAGGGGTCTACGAGCAGTACTTC. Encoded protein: CASSLLGTGVYEQYF.

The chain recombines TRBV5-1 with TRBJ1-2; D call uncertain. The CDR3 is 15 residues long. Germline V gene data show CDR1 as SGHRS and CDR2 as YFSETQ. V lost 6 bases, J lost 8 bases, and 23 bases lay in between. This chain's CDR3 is CASTPAWFLAGGYTF. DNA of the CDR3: TGCGCCAGCACCCCGGCGTGGTTCCTAGCTGGGGGCTACACCTTC.

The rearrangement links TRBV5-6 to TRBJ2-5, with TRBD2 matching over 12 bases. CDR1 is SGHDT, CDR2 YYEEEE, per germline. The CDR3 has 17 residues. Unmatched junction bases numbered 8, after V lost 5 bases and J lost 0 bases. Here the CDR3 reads CASSKTSGGVYQETQYF. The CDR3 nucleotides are TGTGCCAGCAGTAAGACTAGCGGGGGCGTGTACCAAGAGACCCAGTACTTC.